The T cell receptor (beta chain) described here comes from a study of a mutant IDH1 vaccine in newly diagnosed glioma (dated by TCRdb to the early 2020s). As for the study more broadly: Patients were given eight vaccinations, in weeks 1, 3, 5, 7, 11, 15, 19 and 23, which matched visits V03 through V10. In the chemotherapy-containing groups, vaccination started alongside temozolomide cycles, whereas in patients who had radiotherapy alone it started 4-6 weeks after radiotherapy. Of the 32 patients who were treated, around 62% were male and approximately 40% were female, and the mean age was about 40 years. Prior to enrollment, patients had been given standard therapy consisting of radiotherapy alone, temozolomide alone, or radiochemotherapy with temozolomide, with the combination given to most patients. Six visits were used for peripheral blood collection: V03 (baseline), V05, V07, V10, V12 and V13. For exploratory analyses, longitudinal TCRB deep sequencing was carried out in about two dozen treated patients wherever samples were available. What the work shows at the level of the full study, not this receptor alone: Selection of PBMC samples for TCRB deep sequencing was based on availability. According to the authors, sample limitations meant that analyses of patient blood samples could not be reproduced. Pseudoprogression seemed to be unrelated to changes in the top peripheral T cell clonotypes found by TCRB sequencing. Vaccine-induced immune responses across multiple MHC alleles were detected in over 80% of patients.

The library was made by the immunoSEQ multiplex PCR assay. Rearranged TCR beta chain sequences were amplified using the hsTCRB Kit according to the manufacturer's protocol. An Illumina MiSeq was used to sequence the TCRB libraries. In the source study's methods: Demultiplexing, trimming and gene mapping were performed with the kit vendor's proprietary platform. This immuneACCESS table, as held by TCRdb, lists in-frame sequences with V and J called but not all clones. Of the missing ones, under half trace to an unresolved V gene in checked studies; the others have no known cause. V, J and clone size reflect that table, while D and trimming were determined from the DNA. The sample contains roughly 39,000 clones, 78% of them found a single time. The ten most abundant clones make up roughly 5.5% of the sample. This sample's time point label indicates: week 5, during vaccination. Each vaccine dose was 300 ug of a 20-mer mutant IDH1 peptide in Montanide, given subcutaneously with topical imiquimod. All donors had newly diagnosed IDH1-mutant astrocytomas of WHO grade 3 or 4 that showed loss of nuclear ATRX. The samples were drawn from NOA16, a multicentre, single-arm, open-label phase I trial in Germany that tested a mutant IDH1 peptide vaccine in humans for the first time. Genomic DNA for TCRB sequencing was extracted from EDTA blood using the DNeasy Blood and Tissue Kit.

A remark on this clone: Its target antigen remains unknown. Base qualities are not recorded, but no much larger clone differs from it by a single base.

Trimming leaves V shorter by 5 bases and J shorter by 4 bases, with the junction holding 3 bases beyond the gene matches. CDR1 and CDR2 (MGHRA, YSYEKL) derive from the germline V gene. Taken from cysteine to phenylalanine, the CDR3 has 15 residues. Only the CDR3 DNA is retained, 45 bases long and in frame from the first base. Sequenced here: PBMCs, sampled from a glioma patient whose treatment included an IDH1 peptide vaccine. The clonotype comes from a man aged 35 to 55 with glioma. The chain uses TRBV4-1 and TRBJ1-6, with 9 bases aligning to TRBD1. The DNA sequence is TGCGCCAGCAGCTTAGACAGGGGGTATAATTCACCCCTCCACTTT. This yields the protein CASSLDRGYNSPLHF.